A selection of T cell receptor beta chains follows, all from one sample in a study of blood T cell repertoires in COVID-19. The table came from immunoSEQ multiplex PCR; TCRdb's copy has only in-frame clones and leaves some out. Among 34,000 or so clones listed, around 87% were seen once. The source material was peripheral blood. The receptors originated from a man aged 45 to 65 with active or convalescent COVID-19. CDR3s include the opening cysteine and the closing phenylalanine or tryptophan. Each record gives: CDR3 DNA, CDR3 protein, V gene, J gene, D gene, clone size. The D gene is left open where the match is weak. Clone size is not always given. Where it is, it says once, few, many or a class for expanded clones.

cdr3_nt: TGCGCCAGCAGCCCGGGGACTAGCCACACTCTAATCTACGAGCAGTACTTC
cdr3_aa: CASSPGTSHTLIYEQYF
v_call: TRBV4-3
j_call: TRBJ2-7
d_call: TRBD2
clone_size: NA

cdr3_nt: TGTGCCAGCACCAAATCCGGACAGCCCGGCGGGGGCTACACCTTC
cdr3_aa: CASTKSGQPGGGYTF
v_call: TRBV28
j_call: TRBJ1-2
d_call: NA
clone_size: NA

cdr3_nt: TGTGCCAGCTCACCACCATCCGGGAGGGTTGGCAATGAGCAGTTCTTC
cdr3_aa: CASSPPSGRVGNEQFF
v_call: TRBV18
j_call: TRBJ2-1
d_call: TRBD2
clone_size: NA

cdr3_nt: TGTGCCAGCAGTTCGGACAGAAAGAACACTGAAGCTTTCTTT
cdr3_aa: CASSSDRKNTEAFF
v_call: TRBV6-2/TRBV6-3
j_call: TRBJ1-1
d_call: NA
clone_size: NA

cdr3_nt: TGCGCCAGCAGCTTGTATGGGACAACCAACACCGGGGAGCTGTTTTTT
cdr3_aa: CASSLYGTTNTGELFF
v_call: TRBV5-1
j_call: TRBJ2-2
d_call: NA
clone_size: once

cdr3_nt: TGTGCCTGGAGTGTAGACTTCGTGAGCTCCTACGAGCAGTACTTC
cdr3_aa: CAWSVDFVSSYEQYF
v_call: TRBV30
j_call: TRBJ2-7
d_call: NA
clone_size: NA

cdr3_nt: TGTGCCAGCAGCCCGCACCCTGGGGCGAACTATGGCTACACCTTC
cdr3_aa: CASSPHPGANYGYTF
v_call: TRBV5-4
j_call: TRBJ1-2
d_call: NA
clone_size: NA

cdr3_nt: TGTGCCAGCAGTTACTCTGGGCGGGTCGATGAGCAGTTCTTC
cdr3_aa: CASSYSGRVDEQFF
v_call: TRBV6-5
j_call: TRBJ2-1
d_call: NA
clone_size: NA

cdr3_nt: TGTGCCAGCAGCGTAGGGGGGCACACAGATACGCAGTATTTT
cdr3_aa: CASSVGGHTDTQYF
v_call: TRBV9
j_call: TRBJ2-3
d_call: NA
clone_size: NA

cdr3_nt: TGTGCCAGCAGCCCGTATGCGGCAACTAATGAAAAACTGTTTTTT
cdr3_aa: CASSPYAATNEKLFF
v_call: TRBV14
j_call: TRBJ1-4
d_call: NA
clone_size: NA

cdr3_nt: TGTGCCAGTAGTCGGGGGGGCCCTACTAATGAAAAACTGTTTTTT
cdr3_aa: CASSRGGPTNEKLFF
v_call: TRBV19
j_call: TRBJ1-4
d_call: NA
clone_size: NA

cdr3_nt: TGCGCCAGCAGCTTTAGGACTAGCGGGAGGGACAATGAGCAGTTCTTC
cdr3_aa: CASSFRTSGRDNEQFF
v_call: TRBV5-1
j_call: TRBJ2-1
d_call: TRBD2
clone_size: NA

cdr3_nt: TGTGCCAGCAGCTGGGACAGGGGACGTGAAGAGCCCCAGCATTTT
cdr3_aa: CASSWDRGREEPQHF
v_call: TRBV7-2
j_call: TRBJ1-5
d_call: TRBD1
clone_size: NA

cdr3_nt: TGTGCCAGCAGTGTAGCGGGAGGTCGTACCACCGGGGAGCTGTTTTTT
cdr3_aa: CASSVAGGRTTGELFF
v_call: TRBV6-1
j_call: TRBJ2-2
d_call: TRBD2
clone_size: NA

cdr3_nt: TGTGCCAGCAGCGCGGACAGGGGGCACACCGGGGAGCTGTTTTTT
cdr3_aa: CASSADRGHTGELFF
v_call: TRBV7-9
j_call: TRBJ2-2
d_call: TRBD1
clone_size: few

cdr3_nt: TGTGCCAGCATGGCCAGGGACTATGGCTACACCTTC
cdr3_aa: CASMARDYGYTF
v_call: TRBV2
j_call: TRBJ1-2
d_call: NA
clone_size: NA

cdr3_nt: TGTGCCTGGAGTGACATTCTGGGGGAGCTGTTTTTT
cdr3_aa: CAWSDILGELFF
v_call: TRBV30
j_call: TRBJ2-2
d_call: NA
clone_size: NA

cdr3_nt: TGTGCCAGCAGCCAAGGTACAAACCAAGAGACCCAGTACTTC
cdr3_aa: CASSQGTNQETQYF
v_call: TRBV3-1/TRBV3-2
j_call: TRBJ2-5
d_call: NA
clone_size: NA

cdr3_nt: TGTGCCAGCAGCTTGCAAAGCGGGGCCTACGAGCAGTACTTC
cdr3_aa: CASSLQSGAYEQYF
v_call: TRBV5-4
j_call: TRBJ2-7
d_call: TRBD2
clone_size: few

cdr3_nt: TGTGCCAGTAGTTCTCCGGGACACCGGGGGTTCTTC
cdr3_aa: CASSSPGHRGFF
v_call: TRBV19
j_call: TRBJ2-1
d_call: NA
clone_size: once

cdr3_nt: TGCAGCGTTGCGGGTCTAGCGGGAGTAAACGAGCAGTACTTC
cdr3_aa: CSVAGLAGVNEQYF
v_call: TRBV29-1
j_call: TRBJ2-7
d_call: TRBD2
clone_size: NA

cdr3_nt: TGTGCCTCCGCTTCAGTGGCGGGTCGCAATCAGCCCCAGCATTTT
cdr3_aa: CASASVAGRNQPQHF
v_call: TRBV10-3
j_call: TRBJ1-5
d_call: NA
clone_size: NA

cdr3_nt: TGTGCCAGCAGTACCCCCAGGCTAGCGGGGAACACAGATACGCAGTATTTT
cdr3_aa: CASSTPRLAGNTDTQYF
v_call: TRBV6-2/TRBV6-3
j_call: TRBJ2-3
d_call: TRBD2
clone_size: NA

cdr3_nt: TGTGCCATCAGTGAGTCGACAGGGTCGATCTATGGCTACACCTTC
cdr3_aa: CAISESTGSIYGYTF
v_call: TRBV10-3
j_call: TRBJ1-2
d_call: TRBD1
clone_size: NA

cdr3_nt: TGTGCCAGCAGCTTAGACAGGGCCTATGGCTACACCTTC
cdr3_aa: CASSLDRAYGYTF
v_call: TRBV11-2
j_call: TRBJ1-2
d_call: NA
clone_size: few

cdr3_nt: TGCGCCAGCACAGGATACACCGGGGAGCTGTTTTTT
cdr3_aa: CASTGYTGELFF
v_call: TRBV5-1
j_call: TRBJ2-2
d_call: NA
clone_size: NA